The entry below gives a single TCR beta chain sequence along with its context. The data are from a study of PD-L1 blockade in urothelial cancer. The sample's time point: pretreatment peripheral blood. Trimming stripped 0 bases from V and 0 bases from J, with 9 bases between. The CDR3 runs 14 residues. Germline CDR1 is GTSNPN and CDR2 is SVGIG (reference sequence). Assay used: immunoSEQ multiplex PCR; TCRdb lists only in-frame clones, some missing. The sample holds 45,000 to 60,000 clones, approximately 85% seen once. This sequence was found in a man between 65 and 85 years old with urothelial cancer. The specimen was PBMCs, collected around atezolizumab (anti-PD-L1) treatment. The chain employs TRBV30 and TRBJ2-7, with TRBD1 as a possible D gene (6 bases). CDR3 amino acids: CAWSVTGSSYEQYF. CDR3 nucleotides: TGTGCCTGGAGTGTAACAGGGAGCTCCTACGAGCAGTACTTC.